This T cell receptor beta chain appears in the sequencing data of a study of blood T cell repertoires in COVID-19. Study background: COVID-19 samples from acute and convalescent phases originated in the United States, Italy and Spain. From T cells, B-cell-depleted T cells, or PBMCs came the material, which was cDNA or gDNA.

Original processing methods: Amplification of reference gene primers provided the estimated nucleated cell counts. Here immunoSEQ multiplex PCR was the method, and the copy in TCRdb shows in-frame clones only, minus some. The V and J calls and clone size were taken over from that table, and D and trimming were inferred from the DNA. The repertoire holds more than 85,000 clones, over 75% seen once, with approximately 25% in the top ten. This clone came up a few times. This CDR3 spans 14 amino acids. Germline CDR1 and CDR2: SGDLS and YYNGEE. Trimming took 4 bases from V and 6 from J, leaving 11 bases between them.

This clonotype was sampled from an older man with active or convalescent COVID-19. Sequenced sample: peripheral blood. This chain links TRBV9 with TRBJ1-6; D gene unclear. CDR3: CASSREDANSPLHF. The DNA for the CDR3 is TGTGCCAGCAGCCGAGAGGATGCTAATTCACCCCTCCACTTT.